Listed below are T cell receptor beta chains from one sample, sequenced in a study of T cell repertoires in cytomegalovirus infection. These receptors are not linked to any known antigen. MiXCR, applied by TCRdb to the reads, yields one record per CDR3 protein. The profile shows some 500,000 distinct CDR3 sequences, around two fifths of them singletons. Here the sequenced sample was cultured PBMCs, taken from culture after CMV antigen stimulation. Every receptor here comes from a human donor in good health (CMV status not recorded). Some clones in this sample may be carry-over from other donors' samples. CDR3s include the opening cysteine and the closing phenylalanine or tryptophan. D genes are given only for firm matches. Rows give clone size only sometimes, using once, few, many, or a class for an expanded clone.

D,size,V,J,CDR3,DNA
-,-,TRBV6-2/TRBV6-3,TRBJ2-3,CASSTAPPHTQYF,TGTGCCAGCAGCACTGCCCCCCCCCATACGCAGTATTTT
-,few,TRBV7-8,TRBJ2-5,CASSLALLLAGARETQYF,TGTGCCAGCAGCTTAGCGCTACTCCTCGCGGGGGCCAGGGAGACCCAGTACTTC
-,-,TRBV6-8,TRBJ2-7,CASGAGPSFEQYF,TGTGCCAGCGGGGCGGGACCTAGTTTCGAGCAGTACTTC
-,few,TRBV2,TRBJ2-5,CASSGRTNQETQYF,TGTGCCAGCAGTGGAAGGACAAACCAAGAGACCCAGTACTTC
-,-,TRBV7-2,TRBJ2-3,CASSVPPGRIFSTDTQYF,TGTGCCAGCAGCGTACCCCCGGGGCGGATTTTTAGCACAGATACGCAGTATTTT
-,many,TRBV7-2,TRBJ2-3,CASSSSSAKHTDTQYF,TGTGCCAGCAGCTCCTCTAGCGCCAAACACACAGATACGCAGTATTTT
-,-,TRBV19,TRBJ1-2,CASSPSTPTDRFNYGYTF,TGTGCCAGTAGTCCCTCAACCCCAACAGACCGCTTTAACTATGGCTACACCTTC
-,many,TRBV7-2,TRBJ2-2,CASSSTHPNTGELFF,TGTGCCAGCAGCTCGACCCATCCTAACACCGGGGAGCTGTTTTTT
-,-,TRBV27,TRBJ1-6,CASSSVPVSPLHF,TGTGCCAGCAGTTCCGTCCCTGTTTCACCCCTCCACTTT
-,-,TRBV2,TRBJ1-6,CASLRDATIGNSPLHF,TGTGCCAGCCTCCGGGACGCCACCATAGGCAATTCACCCCTCCACTTT
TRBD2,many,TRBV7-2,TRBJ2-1,CASSLVYGGETYNEQFF,TGTGCCAGCAGCTTAGTTTATGGGGGGGAGACCTACAATGAGCAGTTCTTC
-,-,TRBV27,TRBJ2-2,CASSLSGPAGELFF,TGTGCCAGCAGTTTATCGGGGCCGGCCGGGGAGCTGTTTTTT
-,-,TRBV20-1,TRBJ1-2,CSAREPNNYGYTF,TGCAGTGCTAGAGAACCCAATAACTATGGCTACACCTTC
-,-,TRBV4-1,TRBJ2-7,CASSPGPSDYEQYF,TGCGCCAGCAGTCCAGGACCCTCAGACTACGAGCAGTACTTC
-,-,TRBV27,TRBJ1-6,CASSSDSPRRPLHF,TGTGCCAGCAGTTCGGACAGTCCCCGCCGGCCCCTCCACTTT
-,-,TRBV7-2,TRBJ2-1,CASRLTIDEQFF,TGTGCCAGCAGGCTGACGATCGATGAGCAGTTCTTC
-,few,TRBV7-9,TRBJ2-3,CASSPRKGLGDTQYF,TGTGCCAGCAGCCCTAGGAAGGGATTGGGAGATACGCAGTATTTT
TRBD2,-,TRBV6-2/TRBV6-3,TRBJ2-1,CASSPLGTSAYNEQFF,TGTGCCAGCAGTCCACTAGGGACTAGCGCTTACAATGAGCAGTTCTTC
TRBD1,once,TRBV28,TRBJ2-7,CASSLPGQGVSRFYEQYF,TGTGCCAGCAGTCTCCCGGGACAGGGGGTCTCCCGATTCTACGAGCAGTACTTC
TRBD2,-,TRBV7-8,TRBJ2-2,CASSLSAGGKTGELFF,TGTGCCAGCAGCTTATCCGCGGGAGGGAAGACCGGGGAGCTGTTTTTT
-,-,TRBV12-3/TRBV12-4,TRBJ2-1,CASSPLVYEQFF,TGTGCCAGCAGCCCACTAGTATATGAGCAGTTCTTC
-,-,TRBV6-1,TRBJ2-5,CASSDTDSPQTQYF,TGTGCCAGCAGTGACACGGACAGTCCCCAGACCCAGTACTTC
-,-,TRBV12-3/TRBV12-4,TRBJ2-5,CASSLLQQETQYF,TGTGCCAGCAGTTTGTTACAACAAGAGACCCAGTACTTC
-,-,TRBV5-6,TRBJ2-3,CASSLASAGDYKGDTQYF,TGTGCCAGCAGCTTGGCCTCAGCAGGGGATTACAAAGGAGATACGCAGTATTTT
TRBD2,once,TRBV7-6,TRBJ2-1,CASSFTSGGSREQFF,TGTGCCAGCAGCTTTACCAGCGGGGGGTCGCGTGAGCAGTTCTTC
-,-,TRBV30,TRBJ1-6,CAWSWVGTWSSPLHF,TGTGCCTGGAGCTGGGTCGGGACATGGTCTTCACCCCTCCACTTT
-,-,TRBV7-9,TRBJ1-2,CASSLVIGNYGYTF,TGTGCCAGCAGCTTAGTGATCGGGAACTATGGCTACACCTTC
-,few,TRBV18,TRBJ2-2,CASSPPGRNTGELFF,TGTGCCAGCTCACCACCGGGCCGTAACACCGGGGAGCTGTTTTTT
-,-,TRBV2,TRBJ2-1,CASTLSRYNEQFF,TGTGCCAGCACCCTTTCGAGATACAATGAGCAGTTCTTC